Below, one T cell receptor (beta chain) is given with its context. With random hexamers, about 0.45 to 1 ug RNA was reverse transcribed. By means of immunoSEQ multiplex PCR, TCR beta CDR3 spanning 54 Vbeta and 13 Jbeta underwent amplification. MiXCR was run by TCRdb on the immunoSEQ multiplex PCR reads, yielding one entry per CDR3 protein. Of roughly 400,000 distinct CDR3 sequences listed, approximately 85% were seen once; the top ten hold roughly 0.11%. This record belongs to a study of CD8 T cells in Susac syndrome. Germline V lookup: CDR1 SEHNR, CDR2 FQNEAQ (reference sequence). The CDR3 has 17 amino acids. The V and J ends lost 5 bases and 1 base respectively, with 20 bases between them.

Sequencing was carried out using CD8+ T cells from PBMCs. This sequence was found in a human donor with multiple sclerosis. The chain recombines TRBV7-9 with TRBJ1-1, with a weak D call TRBD1 (5 bases). The CDR3 region is CASSQPIRQLGNTEAFF. In DNA form, the CDR3 reads TGTGCCAGCAGCCAACCCATTCGACAGTTGGGGAACACTGAAGCTTTCTTT.